This T cell receptor (beta chain) was identified during a study of blood T cell repertoires in COVID-19. TCRdb's table, derived via immunoSEQ multiplex PCR, lists solely in-frame clones and lacks some. Here the sample spans fewer than 130,000 clones, nearly 90% being singletons. The sequence was collected from a human donor in a cohort sampled during active COVID-19. The sequenced sample consisted of peripheral blood.

The CDR3 loop is CASSLGRDKNDEQYF. The CDR3 DNA is TGCGCCAGCAGCTTGGGTCGGGACAAGAACGACGAGCAGTACTTC. This chain links TRBV5-1 with TRBJ2-7; perhaps TRBD1 as D (6 bases). CDR3 length equals 15 residues. Deletions cut 0 bases from V and 5 bases from J, with 15 bases between. Germline V CDR1 and CDR2: SGHRS, YFSETQ.